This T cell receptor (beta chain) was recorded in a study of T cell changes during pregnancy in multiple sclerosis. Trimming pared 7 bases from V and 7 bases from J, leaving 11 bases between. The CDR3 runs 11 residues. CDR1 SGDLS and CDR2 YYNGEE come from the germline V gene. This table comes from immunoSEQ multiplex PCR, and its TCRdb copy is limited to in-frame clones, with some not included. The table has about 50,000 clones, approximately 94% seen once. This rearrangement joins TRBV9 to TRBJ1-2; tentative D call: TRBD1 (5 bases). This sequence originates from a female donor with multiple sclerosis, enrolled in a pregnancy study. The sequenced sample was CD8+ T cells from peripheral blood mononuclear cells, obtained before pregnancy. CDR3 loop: CASGGGAGYTF. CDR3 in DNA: TGTGCCAGCGGGGGAGGCGCTGGCTACACCTTC.